This T cell receptor beta chain was sequenced during a study of OX40 agonist ivuxolimab in advanced cancers. At the level of the study: Three patients, one with hepatocellular carcinoma and two with cutaneous melanoma, responded partially. Study results and limitations: The work left the antigen specificity of expanded peripheral T cells undetermined. CD8+ T cells showed, on average, more clonal expansion than CD4+ cells.

Points on this clone: As yet, its antigen is unknown.

Trimming cost V 0 bases and J 2 bases, with 8 bases left between them. The germline CDR1 and CDR2 sequences are LNHNV and YYDKDF (reference sequence). The CDR3 extends over 14 amino acids. Some clones are missing from TCRdb's copy, which holds only in-frame ones; the method was immunoSEQ multiplex PCR. The profile shows 90,000 to 100,000 clones, roughly 95% of them singletons. People who had autoimmune disease history or systemic immunosuppression were excluded. The chain has TRBV15 and TRBJ2-7; D is unresolved. Sequencing was performed on CD4+ or CD8+ T cells sorted from blood, taken in a trial of the OX40 agonist ivuxolimab. The clonotype comes from an adult with an advanced solid tumor such as melanoma, head and neck, liver or kidney cancer. The CDR3 DNA is TGTGCCACCAGCAGAGATCGAACAGCCTACGAGCAGTACTTC. Translating it yields CATSRDRTAYEQYF.